The rows below give T cell receptor beta chains drawn from one sample of a study of T cells expressing NK-cell markers. TCRdb reprocessed the 5' RACE reads and stores each CDR3 protein as one record, lacking DNA. The sample holds about 390,000 distinct CDR3 sequences. Sequenced material: blood T cells: a sorted CD56 or NKG2C T cell subset, CD4+ or CD8+ T cells, or bulk PBMC T cells (not recorded which). Every receptor here comes from a woman between 45 and 60 years old in good health. CDR3s include the opening cysteine and the closing phenylalanine or tryptophan.

v_call	j_call	cdr3_aa
TRBV2	TRBJ2-3	CASSANIPSASTDTQYF
TRBV7-9	TRBJ2-7	CASSHNRDSYEQYF
TRBV5-1	TRBJ1-2	CASSTHRDRPYGYTF
TRBV6-2/TRBV6-3	TRBJ2-2	CASSYLQGYTGELFF
TRBV12-3/TRBV12-4	TRBJ1-4	CASSFGALGEKLFF
TRBV7-6	TRBJ2-7	CASSSPDRGDYEQYF
TRBV24-1	TRBJ1-2	CATSDLARGYTF
TRBV5-1	TRBJ2-1	CASSLAPDRVLNEQFF
TRBV11-3	TRBJ2-1	CASSLGIGTSGSSYNEQFF
TRBV5-1	TRBJ2-1	CASSLEQVEQFF
TRBV5-1	TRBJ2-3	CASSRWAGYGGDTQYF